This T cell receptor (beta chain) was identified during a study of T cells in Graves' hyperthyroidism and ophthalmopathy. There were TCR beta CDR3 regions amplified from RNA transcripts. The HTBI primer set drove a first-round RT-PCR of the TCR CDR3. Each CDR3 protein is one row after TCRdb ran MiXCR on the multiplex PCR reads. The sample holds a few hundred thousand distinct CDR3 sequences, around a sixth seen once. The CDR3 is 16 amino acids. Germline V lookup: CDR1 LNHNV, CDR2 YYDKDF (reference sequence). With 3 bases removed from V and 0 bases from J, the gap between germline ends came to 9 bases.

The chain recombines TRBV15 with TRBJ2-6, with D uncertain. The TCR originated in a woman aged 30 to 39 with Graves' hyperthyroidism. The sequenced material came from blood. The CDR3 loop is CATSRVRHSGANVLTF. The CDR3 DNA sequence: TGTGCCACCAGCAGGGTAAGGCACTCTGGGGCCAACGTCCTGACTTTC.